The TCR beta chain under discussion was sequenced for a study of spatial heterogeneity in lung cancer. Study details: Where available, sequencing covered follow-up PBMC samples, taken at a median of roughly 22 months after resection.

The length of the CDR3 is 13 residues. V lost 6 bases and J lost 9; bases outside the gene matches: 4. Germline values: CDR1 MNHNS, CDR2 SASEGT. TCRdb re-called the 5' RACE reads through MiXCR, storing one row per CDR3 protein. The repertoire holds 4,000 to 5,000 distinct CDR3 sequences, with roughly 26% as singletons. Indicated time point: blood at routine non-recurrence follow-up after resection. The gene calls are TRBV6-1 and TRBJ2-1; TRBD1 matches 11 bases. The starting material was PBMCs, obtained at follow-up. The origin of this receptor is a male donor with early-stage non-small cell lung cancer. The CDR3 nucleotides read TGTGCCAGCAGAGGACAGGGGGCGATTGAGCAGTTCTTC. It translates to CASRGQGAIEQFF.